Each of the 23 T cell receptor beta chains below was sequenced from the same sample in a study of T cells after yellow fever vaccination. TCRdb called the 5' RACE reads again in MiXCR, with one record for every CDR3 protein. The sample holds 230,000 or so distinct CDR3 sequences, 6.5% to 7.5% seen once. Material: CD4+ T cells sorted from PBMCs, obtained on the day of the yellow fever booster vaccination. These receptors originate from a man aged 25 to 45 who received the YFV17D yellow fever vaccine.

This clonotype turned up a few times. The chain links TRBV29-1 to TRBJ1-2; TRBD1 agrees at 9 bases. CDR1 is SQVTM, CDR2 ANQGSEA, per germline. Unmatched junction bases numbered 19, after V lost 4 bases and J lost 10 bases. The CDR3 sequence is 16 residues long. CDR3 residues: CSVGPPGQGNYVDYTF. In DNA form, the CDR3 reads TGCAGCGTTGGTCCTCCGGGACAGGGTAACTATGTCGACTACACCTTC.

The sample holds many counts of this clonotype. The chain uses TRBV12-3 or TRBV12-4 and TRBJ2-3; perhaps TRBD1 as D (5 bases). V lost 3 bases and J lost 0, with 13 bases in between. CDR3 length equals 16 residues. CDR3 amino acids: CASSLSRASSTDTQYF. CDR3 in DNA: TGTGCCAGCAGTTTGAGCAGGGCCTCTAGCACAGATACGCAGTATTTT.

This clonotype was recorded at least ten times. V usage is TRBV7-2 and J usage is TRBJ2-1; D gene ambiguous. This CDR3 spans 13 amino acids. In germline, CDR1 is SGHTA, CDR2 FQGNSA. The germline V and J ends were trimmed by 5 bases and 7 bases, with 12 bases remaining between them. For the CDR3, the DNA is TGTGCCAGCAGCCCCGGTGGGGTAAATGAGCAGTTCTTC. It translates to CASSPGGVNEQFF.

This clonotype was recorded many times. The V and J genes are TRBV18 and TRBJ1-4; no clear D. This CDR3 is 13 amino acids long. V was trimmed by 4 bases and J by 0 bases, leaving 3 bases between them. In germline, CDR1 is KGHSH, CDR2 LQKENI. CDR3 sequence reads: CASSRATNEKLFF. CDR3 bases: TGTGCCAGCTCACGCGCAACTAATGAAAAACTGTTTTTT. Complete variable domain (other parts from reference TRBV18 and TRBJ1-4): NAGVMQNPRHLVRRRGQEARLRCSPMKGHSHVYWYRQLPEEGLKFMVYLQKENIIDESGMPKERFSAEFPKEGPSILRIQQVVRGDSAAYFCASSRATNEKLFFGSGTQLSVL.

This clonotype was seen a handful of times. The rearrangement uses TRBV20-1 and TRBJ2-5; 7 nucleotides match TRBD1. J gave up 6 bases and V 6 bases, and 10 bases lay outside the gene matches. The CDR3 has 13 residues. Germline values: CDR1 DFQATT, CDR2 SNEGSKA (reference sequence). The CDR3 here is CSAPLQGIQTQYF. CDR3 DNA sequence: TGCAGTGCCCCCCTACAGGGGATACAGACCCAGTACTTC.

This clonotype was observed at least ten times. V gene TRBV12-3 or TRBV12-4 combines with J gene TRBJ2-7; 7 bases agree with TRBD1. This CDR3 has 13 amino acids. J lost 2 bases, V lost 5 bases, and 3 bases had no gene match. CDR3 residues: CASSPDRAYEQYF. CDR3 nucleotide sequence: TGTGCCAGCAGTCCTGACAGGGCCTACGAGCAGTACTTC.

CDR3 protein: CASKNYGVNNEQFF. CDR3 bases: TGCGCCAGCAAAAATTACGGGGTTAACAATGAGCAGTTCTTC. This chain connects TRBV5-1 to TRBJ2-1; TRBD2 might be the D (5 bases). The V and J ends lost 6 bases and 5 bases respectively, with 15 bases between them. The CDR3 is 14 amino acids. Germline lookup yields CDR1 SGHRS and CDR2 YFSETQ.

This clonotype came up a few times. This sequence joins TRBV6-1 and TRBJ2-4; a possible D gene is TRBD2 (5 bases). The CDR3 contains 14 residues. With 5 bases removed from V and 0 bases from J, the gap between germline ends came to 8 bases. Germline V gene sequence: CDR1 MNHNS, CDR2 SASEGT. The CDR3 protein is CASSTTRAKNIQYF. DNA of the CDR3: TGTGCCAGCAGTACCACTAGAGCCAAAAACATTCAGTACTTC.

The chain is built from TRBV7-9 and TRBJ2-3, with TRBD2 as a possible D gene (6 bases). The V end lost 8 bases, the J end lost 1 base, and 10 bases lay between the germline ends. Germline V lookup: CDR1 SEHNR, CDR2 FQNEAQ (reference sequence). This CDR3 region has 13 residues. The CDR3 bases are TGTGCCAGCGTACCTAGCGGCACAGATACGCAGTATTTT. Its translation: CASVPSGTDTQYF.

In this sample, this clonotype turned up many times. Here the CDR3 DNA reads TGTGCCAGCTCTCAGTCCACCGGGGAGCTGTTTTTT. Translation: CASSQSTGELFF. This rearrangement joins TRBV18 to TRBJ2-2, with D uncertain. Trimming removed 6 bases from V and 4 bases from J, with 6 bases in between. Germline V gene data show CDR1 as KGHSH and CDR2 as LQKENI. This CDR3 contains 12 residues.

This clonotype was counted at least ten times. This rearrangement joins TRBV30 to TRBJ1-5; D remains ambiguous. Germline assignment: CDR1 GTSNPN and CDR2 SVGIG (reference sequence). Between the trimmed V and J ends, which lost 3 bases and 0 bases, there was a span of 18 bases. The CDR3 contains 17 residues. CDR3 DNA sequence: TGTGCCTGGAGCAACGGACTTTTGGGGAATAGCAATCAGCCCCAGCATTTT. Its protein product is CAWSNGLLGNSNQPQHF.

In this sample, this clonotype turned up many times. The chain employs TRBV18 and TRBJ2-1; 11 bases line up with TRBD2. Looked up from germline, CDR1 is KGHSH and CDR2 is LQKENI. The CDR3 contains 20 residues. After removal of 3 bases from V and 0 bases from J, the junction contained 13 bases not matched to a gene. In DNA form, the CDR3 reads TGTGCCAGCTCACCTACCGCCCGACTAGCGGGAAACTTCTCCTACAATGAGCAGTTCTTC. Protein product: CASSPTARLAGNFSYNEQFF.

This clonotype was picked up many times. The V and J genes are TRBV5-5 and TRBJ2-7; D remains unclear. Trimming pared 0 bases from V and 3 bases from J, leaving 13 bases between. The CDR3 has 15 residues. CDR1 SGHKS and CDR2 YYEKEE come from the germline V gene (reference sequence). The CDR3 DNA follows: TGTGCCAGCAGCTTGGGACCATCTGAAAGCTACGAGCAGTACTTC. The encoded protein is CASSLGPSESYEQYF.

This clonotype has only a few counts. The chain combines TRBV4-2 with TRBJ2-2; D might be TRBD2 (5 bases). The CDR3 is 15 residues long. Germline V gene data show CDR1 as LGHNA and CDR2 as YNFKEQ. Trimming shortened V by 2 bases and J by 7 bases, and 14 bases separated the two germline ends. The CDR3 region is CASSQTVEVDGELFF. CDR3 nucleotide sequence: TGTGCCAGCAGCCAAACCGTGGAGGTGGACGGGGAGCTGTTTTTT.

The V call is TRBV20-1, the J call TRBJ2-3; D may be TRBD2 (5 bases). Trimming removed 0 bases at V and 3 bases at J, with 16 bases between. The CDR3 has 16 residues. Germline lookup yields CDR1 DFQATT and CDR2 SNEGSKA (reference sequence). DNA for the CDR3: TGCAGTGCTAGAGATTCTCTCCGGGGTCAAACAGATACGCAGTATTTT. It specifies CSARDSLRGQTDTQYF.

About this clonotype itself: One junction end disagrees with the germline gene, perhaps due to a read error. This chain links TRBV20-1 with TRBJ2-2; TRBD1 might be the D (5 bases). Germline CDR1 DFQATT, CDR2 SNEGSKA (reference sequence). The CDR3 covers 15 residues. The CDR3 sequence: CCAGPAQGFTGELFF. As DNA, the CDR3 is TGCTGTGCTGGCCCGGCTCAGGGCTTCACCGGGGAGCTGTTTTTT.

J is TRBJ1-2 and V is TRBV29-1; no reliable D call. This CDR3 has 12 residues. Trimming pared 0 bases from V and 7 bases from J, leaving 9 bases between. The V gene's germline CDR1 is SQVTM and CDR2 ANQGSEA. The CDR3 DNA reads as TGCAGCGTTGAAGATTTGGGCGGTGGCTACACCTTC. Protein product: CSVEDLGGGYTF. The whole variable domain, filled in from reference TRBV29-1 and TRBJ1-2, reads SAVISQKPSRDICQRGTSLTIQCQVDSQVTMMFWYRQQPGQSLTLIATANQGSEATYESGFVIDKFPISRPNLTFSTLTVSNMSPEDSSIYLCSVEDLGGGYTFGSGTRLTVV.

This clonotype was counted between two and nine times. The chain couples TRBV29-1 to TRBJ1-1; 7 bases are shared with TRBD1. Germline V CDR1 and CDR2: SQVTM, ANQGSEA. This CDR3 spans 15 amino acids. J lost 6 bases, V lost 7 bases, and 17 bases had no gene match. In DNA form, the CDR3 reads TGCAGCGCAGCCTTACAGGGGACGCACTATTCTGAAGCTTTCTTT. As protein: CSAALQGTHYSEAFF.

This clonotype was picked up a small number of times. The chain combines TRBV19 with TRBJ2-5, with 13 positions matching TRBD2. The J segment lost 2 bases and the V segment lost 7 bases, leaving 4 bases of the junction unmatched. The germline V gene encodes CDR1 LNHDA and CDR2 SQIVND (reference sequence). This CDR3 spans 15 amino acids. The CDR3 nucleotides read TGTGCCAGTACCCCGGGACTAGCGGGACAAGAGACCCAGTACTTC. It yields the protein CASTPGLAGQETQYF.

There are a few counts of this clonotype. This sequence joins TRBV10-1 and TRBJ2-3, with D possibly matching TRBD1 (6 bases). The CDR3 totals 15 residues. Germline V gives CDR1 WNHNN, CDR2 SYGVQD (reference sequence). Trimming shortened V by 0 bases and J by 5 bases, and 12 bases separated the two germline ends. This CDR3 reads CASSESDSTGDTQYF. CDR3 bases: TGCGCCAGCAGTGAGTCGGACAGCACCGGAGATACGCAGTATTTT.

Many counts were recorded for this clonotype. The rearrangement links TRBV5-1 to TRBJ1-1, with a possible D match to TRBD1 (5 bases). Germline values: CDR1 SGHRS, CDR2 YFSETQ. There are 14 residues in the CDR3. Trimming shortened V by 2 bases and J by 4 bases, and 12 bases separated the two germline ends. CDR3 sequence: CASSFGNGGTEAFF. For the CDR3, the DNA is TGCGCCAGCAGCTTCGGGAACGGGGGCACTGAAGCTTTCTTT.

This clonotype showed up many times. The rearrangement links TRBV10-3 to TRBJ2-1; no clear D. The CDR3 covers 15 residues. Germline V gene lookup returns CDR1 ENHRY and CDR2 SYGVKD. Between the trimmed V and J ends, which lost 4 bases and 0 bases, there was a span of 10 bases. The CDR3 DNA follows: TGTGCCATCAGTGGCAACCCGAGCTCCTACAATGAGCAGTTCTTC. Protein: CAISGNPSSYNEQFF.

The chain employs TRBV5-1 and TRBJ2-2, with a possible D match to TRBD2 (5 bases). In germline, CDR1 is SGHRS, CDR2 YFSETQ. The CDR3 contains 17 residues. Trimming left V 2 bases short and J 3 bases short, with 17 bases between. CDR3 sequence: CASSFSARGSDTGELFF. CDR3 nucleotide sequence: TGCGCCAGCAGCTTTTCCGCCAGAGGGTCGGACACCGGGGAGCTGTTTTTT.